This T cell receptor beta chain is from a study of CD8+ T cells in alopecia areata. Overall study results and limits: Tofacitinib delivered significant drops in scalp clonality and in expanded CD8+ clones among the top 100.

With respect to this clone: Its antigen remains unidentified.

Sequencing used cDNA as its template, made by extracting RNA and reverse transcribing it. Assay: immunoSEQ multiplex PCR; the TCRdb copy retains only in-frame clones and omits some. The sample consists of about 180,000 clones, roughly 50% of them appearing once. The CDR3 is 13 amino acids. Trimming shortened V by 0 bases and J by 5 bases, and 6 bases separated the two germline ends. The V gene's germline CDR1 is SGHAT and CDR2 FQNNGV. Specified treatment: oral pan-JAK inhibitor, 5-10 mg twice daily. T lymphocytes (CD4+ and CD8+) were sorted from PBMCs. The specimen comprised CD8+ T cells sorted from blood, sampled at week 24, from a patient treated with tofacitinib. The chain is built from TRBV11-2 and TRBJ2-3; D unresolved. This TCR came from a human donor with alopecia areata. CDR3 sequence reads: CASSLETGDTQYF. CDR3 sequence (DNA): TGTGCCAGCAGCTTAGAGACCGGAGATACGCAGTATTTT.